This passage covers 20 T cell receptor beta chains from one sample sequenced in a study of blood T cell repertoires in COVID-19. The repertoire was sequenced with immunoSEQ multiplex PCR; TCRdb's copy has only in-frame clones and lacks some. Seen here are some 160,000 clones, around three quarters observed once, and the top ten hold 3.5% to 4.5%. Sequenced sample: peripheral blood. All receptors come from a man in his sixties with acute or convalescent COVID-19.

DNA for the CDR3: TGTGCCAGCAGCCAAGAGACAGGGGGCTTGACCGGGGAGCTGTTTTTT. Protein: CASSQETGGLTGELFF. This chain uses TRBV3-1 (or the pseudogene TRBV3-2) with TRBJ2-2; TRBD1 matches 10 bases. Per the germline V gene, CDR1 is LGHDT and CDR2 is YNNKEL (reference sequence). The CDR3 is 16 residues long. V shed 0 bases, J shed 5 bases, and the junction held 3 bases outside the gene matches.

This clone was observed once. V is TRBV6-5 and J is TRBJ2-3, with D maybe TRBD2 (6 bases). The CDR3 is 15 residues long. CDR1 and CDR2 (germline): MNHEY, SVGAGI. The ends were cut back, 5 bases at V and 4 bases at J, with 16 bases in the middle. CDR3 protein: CASSHGTGGADTQYF. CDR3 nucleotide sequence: TGTGCCAGCAGTCACGGGACTGGAGGTGCAGATACGCAGTATTTT.

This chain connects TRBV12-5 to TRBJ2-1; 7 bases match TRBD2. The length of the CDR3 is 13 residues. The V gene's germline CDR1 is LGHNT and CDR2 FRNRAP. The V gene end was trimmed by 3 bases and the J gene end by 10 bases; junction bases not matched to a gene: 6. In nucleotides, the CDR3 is TGTGCTAGTGGTTTAGCGGGATTAGGAGAGCAGTTCTTC. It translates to CASGLAGLGEQFF.

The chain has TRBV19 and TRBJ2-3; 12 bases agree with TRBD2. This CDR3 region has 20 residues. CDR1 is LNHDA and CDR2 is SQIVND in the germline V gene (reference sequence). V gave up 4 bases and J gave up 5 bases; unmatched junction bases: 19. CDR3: CASSTHTSGRPTHPGDTQYF. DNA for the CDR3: TGTGCCAGTAGTACCCACACTAGCGGGAGGCCAACCCACCCCGGAGATACGCAGTATTTT.

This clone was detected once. The chain's CDR3 is CASSSYGTYEQYF. The CDR3 coding sequence is TGCGCCAGCAGCTCCTACGGTACCTACGAGCAGTACTTC. The chain is built from TRBV5-1 and TRBJ2-7; D uncertain. V lost 3 bases, J lost 2 bases, and 9 bases lay in between. The CDR3 is made up of 13 amino acids. Per germline, CDR1 SGHRS and CDR2 YFSETQ. Together with reference TRBV5-1 and TRBJ2-7, the CDR3 gives the full variable domain: KAGVTQTPRYLIKTRGQQVTLSCSPISGHRSVSWYQQTPGQGLQFLFEYFSETQRNKGNFPGRFSGRQFSNSRSEMNVSTLELGDSALYLCASSSYGTYEQYFGPGTRLTVT.

The CDR3 reads CSASSSANYNEQFF. The CDR3 DNA is TGCAGTGCCAGTTCTAGCGCGAACTACAATGAGCAGTTCTTC. The chain links TRBV20-1 to TRBJ2-1, with D possibly TRBD2 on 6 matching bases. The V gene's germline CDR1 is DFQATT and CDR2 SNEGSKA (reference sequence). CDR3 length equals 14 residues. Between the trimmed V and J ends, which lost 6 bases and 3 bases, there was a span of 15 bases.

For the CDR3, the DNA is TGTGCCAGCAGTGTACAGGAAACGAACACCGGGGAGCTGTTTTTT. Amino acids: CASSVQETNTGELFF. V and J are TRBV2 and TRBJ2-2; possible D gene TRBD1, 5 bases. V was cut by 4 bases and J by 0 bases, with 9 bases left in between. The CDR3 is 15 amino acids. CDR1 is SNHLY, CDR2 FYNNEI, per germline.

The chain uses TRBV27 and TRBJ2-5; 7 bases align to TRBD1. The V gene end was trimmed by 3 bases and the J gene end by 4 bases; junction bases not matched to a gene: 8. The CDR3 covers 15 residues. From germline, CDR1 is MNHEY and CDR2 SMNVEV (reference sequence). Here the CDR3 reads CASSFQGVGIETQYF. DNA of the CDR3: TGTGCCAGCAGTTTTCAGGGGGTGGGGATAGAGACCCAGTACTTC.

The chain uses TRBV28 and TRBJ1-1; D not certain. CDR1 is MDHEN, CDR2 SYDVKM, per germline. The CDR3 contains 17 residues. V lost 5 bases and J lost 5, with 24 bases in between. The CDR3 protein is CASSLIELTVHGTEAFF. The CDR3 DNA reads TGTGCCAGCAGTCTGATAGAACTTACAGTGCATGGGACTGAAGCTTTCTTT. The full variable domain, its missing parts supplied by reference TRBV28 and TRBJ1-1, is DVKVTQSSRYLVKRTGEKVFLECVQDMDHENMFWYRQDPGLGLRLIYFSYDVKMKEKGDIPEGYSVSREKKERFSLILESASTNQTSMYLCASSLIELTVHGTEAFFGQGTRLTVV.

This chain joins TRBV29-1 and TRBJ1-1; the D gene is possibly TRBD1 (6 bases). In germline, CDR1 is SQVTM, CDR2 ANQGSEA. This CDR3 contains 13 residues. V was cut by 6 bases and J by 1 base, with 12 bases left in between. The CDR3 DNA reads TGCAGCGTCGCAGGACAGCCGAACACTGAAGCTTTCTTT. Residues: CSVAGQPNTEAFF.

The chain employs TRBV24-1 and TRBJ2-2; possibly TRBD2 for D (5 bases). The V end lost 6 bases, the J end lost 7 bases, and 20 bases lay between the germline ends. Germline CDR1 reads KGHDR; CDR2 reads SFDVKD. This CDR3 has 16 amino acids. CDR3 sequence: CATSTGRADIGGELFF. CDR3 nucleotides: TGTGCCACCAGTACCGGGCGGGCGGATATCGGCGGGGAGCTGTTTTTT.

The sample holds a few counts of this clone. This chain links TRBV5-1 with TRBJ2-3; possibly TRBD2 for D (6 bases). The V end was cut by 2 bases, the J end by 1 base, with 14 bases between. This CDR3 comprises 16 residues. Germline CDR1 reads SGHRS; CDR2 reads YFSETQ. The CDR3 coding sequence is TGCGCCAGCAGCTTTAGCGGTGACCTGGGCACAGATACGCAGTATTTT. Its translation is CASSFSGDLGTDTQYF.

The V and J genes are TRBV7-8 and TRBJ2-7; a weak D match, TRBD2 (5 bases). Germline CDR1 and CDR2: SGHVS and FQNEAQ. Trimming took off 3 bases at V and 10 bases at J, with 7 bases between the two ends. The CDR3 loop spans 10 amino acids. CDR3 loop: CASSLGVQYF. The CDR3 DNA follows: TGTGCCAGCAGCTTGGGAGTCCAGTACTTC.

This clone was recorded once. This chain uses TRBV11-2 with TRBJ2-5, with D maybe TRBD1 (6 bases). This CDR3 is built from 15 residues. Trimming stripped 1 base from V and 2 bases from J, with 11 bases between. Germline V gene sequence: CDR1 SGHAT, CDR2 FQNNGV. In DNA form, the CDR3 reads TGTGCCAGCAGCTTAGTGGGTCAGGGGCAAGAGACCCAGTACTTC. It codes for CASSLVGQGQETQYF.

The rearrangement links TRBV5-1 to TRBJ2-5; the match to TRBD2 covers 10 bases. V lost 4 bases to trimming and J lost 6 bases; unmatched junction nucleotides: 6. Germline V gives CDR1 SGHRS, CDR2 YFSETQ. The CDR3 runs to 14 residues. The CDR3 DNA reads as TGCGCCAGCAGCGGGACTAGCGCGGGAAAGACCCAGTACTTC. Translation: CASSGTSAGKTQYF.

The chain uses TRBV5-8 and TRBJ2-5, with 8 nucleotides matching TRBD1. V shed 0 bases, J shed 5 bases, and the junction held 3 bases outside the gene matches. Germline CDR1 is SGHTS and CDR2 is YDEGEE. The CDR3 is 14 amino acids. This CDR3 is CASSLAGGRETQYF. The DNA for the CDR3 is TGTGCCAGCAGCTTGGCAGGGGGCAGGGAGACCCAGTACTTC.

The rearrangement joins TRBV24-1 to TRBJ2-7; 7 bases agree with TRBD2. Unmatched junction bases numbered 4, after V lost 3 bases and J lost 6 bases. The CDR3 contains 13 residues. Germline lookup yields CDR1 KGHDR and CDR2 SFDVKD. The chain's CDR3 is CATSDVGRGEQYF. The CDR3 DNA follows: TGTGCCACCAGTGATGTTGGGAGGGGCGAGCAGTACTTC.

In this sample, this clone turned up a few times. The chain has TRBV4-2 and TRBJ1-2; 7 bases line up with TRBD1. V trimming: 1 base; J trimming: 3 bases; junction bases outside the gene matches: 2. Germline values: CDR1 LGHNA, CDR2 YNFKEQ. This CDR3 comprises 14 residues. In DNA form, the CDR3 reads TGTGCCAGCAGCCAAGTCGGGACAGACTATGGCTACACCTTC. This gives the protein CASSQVGTDYGYTF.

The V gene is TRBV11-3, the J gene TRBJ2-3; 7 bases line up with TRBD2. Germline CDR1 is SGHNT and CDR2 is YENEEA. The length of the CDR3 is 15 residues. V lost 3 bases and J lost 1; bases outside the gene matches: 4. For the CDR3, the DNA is TGTGCCAGCAGCTTCCGGGAGGATGGCACAGATACGCAGTATTTT. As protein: CASSFREDGTDTQYF.

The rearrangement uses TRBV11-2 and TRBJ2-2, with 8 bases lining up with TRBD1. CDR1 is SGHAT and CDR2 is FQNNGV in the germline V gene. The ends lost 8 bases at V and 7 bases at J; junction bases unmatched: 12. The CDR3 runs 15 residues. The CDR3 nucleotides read TGTGCCAGCCAAAAAGCAGGGGGCATTGGCGGGGAGCTGTTTTTT. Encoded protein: CASQKAGGIGGELFF. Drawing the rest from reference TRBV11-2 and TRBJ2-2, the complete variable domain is EAGVAQSPRYKIIEKRQSVAFWCNPISGHATLYWYQQILGQGPKLLIQFQNNGVVDDSQLPKDRFSAERLKGVDSTLKIQPAKLEDSAVYLCASQKAGGIGGELFFGEGSRLTVL.